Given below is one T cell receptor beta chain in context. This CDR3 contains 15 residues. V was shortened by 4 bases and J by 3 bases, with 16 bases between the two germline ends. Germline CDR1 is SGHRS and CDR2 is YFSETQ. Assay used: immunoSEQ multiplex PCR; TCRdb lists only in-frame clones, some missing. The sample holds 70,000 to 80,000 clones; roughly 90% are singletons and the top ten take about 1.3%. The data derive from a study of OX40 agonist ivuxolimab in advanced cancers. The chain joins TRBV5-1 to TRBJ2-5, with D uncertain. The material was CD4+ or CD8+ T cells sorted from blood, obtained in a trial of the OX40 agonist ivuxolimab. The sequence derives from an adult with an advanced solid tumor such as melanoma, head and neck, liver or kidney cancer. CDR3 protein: CASSRTNPSEETQYF. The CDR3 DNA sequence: TGCGCCAGCAGCCGAACCAACCCATCAGAAGAGACCCAGTACTTC.